This TCR beta chain was found in a study of T cells in Graves' hyperthyroidism and ophthalmopathy. Study-level background: Peripheral blood specimens were obtained at initial diagnosis, prior to any treatment. Study-level results: Ophthalmopathy was told apart from stable hyperthyroidism by a 13 V-J model.

This clonotype was seen ten or more times. Its antigen is currently unknown. This CDR3 contains 15 residues. V lost 6 bases to trimming and J lost 8 bases, with 22 bases between them. Germline values: CDR1 MDHEN, CDR2 SYDVKM. What was amplified from RNA transcripts were TCR beta CDR3 regions. A set of HTBI primers served as the primers for a first-round RT-PCR of the TCR CDR3. In TCRdb, the multiplex PCR reads were re-called with MiXCR into one record per CDR3 protein. Of about 700,000 distinct CDR3 sequences in the sample, 12% to 15% were seen once. The chain carries TRBV28 and TRBJ1-2; D possibly corresponds to TRBD1 (6 bases). The specimen was blood. The sequence derives from a young woman with Graves' hyperthyroidism. This CDR3 is CASRRLGVNRDGYTF. The CDR3 DNA sequence: TGTGCCAGCAGGCGATTAGGGGTTAACAGGGACGGCTACACCTTC.